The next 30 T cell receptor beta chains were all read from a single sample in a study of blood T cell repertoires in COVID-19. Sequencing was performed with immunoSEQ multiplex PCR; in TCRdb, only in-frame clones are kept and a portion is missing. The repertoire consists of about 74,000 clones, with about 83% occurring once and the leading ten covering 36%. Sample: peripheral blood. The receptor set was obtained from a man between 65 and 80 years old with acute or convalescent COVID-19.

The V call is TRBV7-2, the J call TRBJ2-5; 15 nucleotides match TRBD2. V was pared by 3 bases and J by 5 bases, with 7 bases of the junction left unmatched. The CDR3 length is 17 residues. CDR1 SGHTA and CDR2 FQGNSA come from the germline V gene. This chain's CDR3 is CASSFGLAGGPAETQYF. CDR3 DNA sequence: TGTGCCAGCAGCTTCGGACTAGCGGGGGGGCCGGCGGAGACCCAGTACTTC.

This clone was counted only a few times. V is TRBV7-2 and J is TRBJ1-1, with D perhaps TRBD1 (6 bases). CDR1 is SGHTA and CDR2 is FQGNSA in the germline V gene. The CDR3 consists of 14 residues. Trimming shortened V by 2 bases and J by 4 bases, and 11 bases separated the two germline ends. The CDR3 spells CASSLQQGPTEAFF. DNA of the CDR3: TGTGCCAGCAGCTTACAACAGGGACCCACTGAAGCTTTCTTT.

CDR3 amino acids: CASSHPEARQYF. DNA for the CDR3: TGTGCCAGCAGCCACCCCGAGGCTCGGCAGTACTTC. V is TRBV3-1 (or the pseudogene TRBV3-2) and J is TRBJ2-7; no definite D call. The CDR3 spans 12 residues. V was shortened by 3 bases and J by 9 bases, with 12 bases between the two germline ends. Germline V gives CDR1 LGHDT, CDR2 YNNKEL (reference sequence).

CDR3 residues: CASSLSGSYEQYF. CDR3 bases: TGTGCCAGCAGCTTAAGCGGGAGCTACGAGCAGTACTTC. The chain links TRBV7-9 to TRBJ2-7; 8 bases agree with TRBD2. The CDR3 length is 13 residues. The V and J ends lost 2 bases and 3 bases, in that order; junction bases with no gene match: 0. CDR1 is SEHNR and CDR2 is FQNEAQ in the germline V gene (reference sequence). Full variable domain (remainder filled in from reference TRBV7-9 and TRBJ2-7): DTGVSQNPRHKITKRGQNVTFRCDPISEHNRLYWYRQTLGQGPEFLTYFQNEAQLEKSRLLSDRFSAERPKGSFSTLEIQRTEQGDSAMYLCASSLSGSYEQYFGPGTRLTVT.

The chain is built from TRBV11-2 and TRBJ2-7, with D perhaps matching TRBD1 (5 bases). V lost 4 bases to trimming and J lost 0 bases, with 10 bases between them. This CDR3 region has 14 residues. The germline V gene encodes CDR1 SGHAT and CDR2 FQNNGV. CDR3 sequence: CASSSQGSSYEQYF. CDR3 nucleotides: TGTGCCAGCAGCTCCCAGGGTAGCTCCTACGAGCAGTACTTC.

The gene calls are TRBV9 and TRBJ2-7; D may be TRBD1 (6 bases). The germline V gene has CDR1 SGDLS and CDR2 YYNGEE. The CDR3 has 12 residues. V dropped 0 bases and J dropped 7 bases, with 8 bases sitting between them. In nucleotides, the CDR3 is TGTGCCAGCAGCGTAGTAGGGGGAGAGCAGTACTTC. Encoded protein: CASSVVGGEQYF.

The CDR3 nucleotides read TGTGCCAGCAAACTCGGTGCTGGAAACACCATATATTTT. Translation gives CASKLGAGNTIYF. V gene TRBV6-5 combines with J gene TRBJ1-3; D gene ambiguous. Germline V CDR1 and CDR2: MNHEY, SVGAGI. The CDR3 covers 13 residues. The V and J ends lost 7 bases and 2 bases respectively, with 9 bases between them.

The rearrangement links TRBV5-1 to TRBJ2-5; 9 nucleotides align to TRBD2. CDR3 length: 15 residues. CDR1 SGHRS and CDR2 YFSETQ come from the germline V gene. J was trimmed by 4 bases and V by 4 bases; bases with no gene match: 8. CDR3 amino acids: CASSTLAGVAETQYF. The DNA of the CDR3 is TGCGCCAGCAGCACCTTAGCGGGAGTGGCAGAGACCCAGTACTTC.

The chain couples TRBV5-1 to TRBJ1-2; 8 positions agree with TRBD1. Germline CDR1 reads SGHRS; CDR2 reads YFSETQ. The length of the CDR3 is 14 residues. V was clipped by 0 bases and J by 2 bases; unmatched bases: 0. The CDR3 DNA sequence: TGCGCCAGCAGCTTGGGGACAGGGAACTATGGCTACACCTTC. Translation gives CASSLGTGNYGYTF.

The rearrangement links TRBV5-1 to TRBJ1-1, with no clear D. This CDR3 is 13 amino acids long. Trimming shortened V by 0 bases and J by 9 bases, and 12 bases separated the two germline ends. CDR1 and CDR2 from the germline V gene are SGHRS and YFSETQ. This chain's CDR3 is CASSLDAGVQAFF. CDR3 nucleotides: TGCGCCAGCAGCTTGGACGCGGGAGTACAAGCTTTCTTT.

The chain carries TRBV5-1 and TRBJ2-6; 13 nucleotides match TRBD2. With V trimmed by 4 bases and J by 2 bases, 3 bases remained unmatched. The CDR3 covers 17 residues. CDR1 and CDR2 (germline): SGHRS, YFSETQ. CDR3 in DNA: TGCGCCAGCAGCGCACTAGCGGGGGGGCCTGGGGCCAACGTCCTGACTTTC. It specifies CASSALAGGPGANVLTF.

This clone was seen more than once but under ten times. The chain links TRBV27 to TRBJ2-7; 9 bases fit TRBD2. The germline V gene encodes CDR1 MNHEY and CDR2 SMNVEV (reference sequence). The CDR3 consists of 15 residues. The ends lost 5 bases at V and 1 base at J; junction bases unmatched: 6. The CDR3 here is CASSPLAGASYEQYF. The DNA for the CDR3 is TGTGCCAGCAGTCCTTTAGCGGGAGCATCCTACGAGCAGTACTTC.

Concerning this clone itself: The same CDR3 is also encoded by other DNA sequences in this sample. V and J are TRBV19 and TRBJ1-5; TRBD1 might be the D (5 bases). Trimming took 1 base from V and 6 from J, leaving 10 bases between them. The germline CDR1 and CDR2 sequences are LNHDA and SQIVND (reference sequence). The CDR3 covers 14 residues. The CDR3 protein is CASSIGGLAQPQHF. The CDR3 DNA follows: TGTGCCAGTAGTATAGGGGGACTCGCTCAGCCCCAGCATTTT.

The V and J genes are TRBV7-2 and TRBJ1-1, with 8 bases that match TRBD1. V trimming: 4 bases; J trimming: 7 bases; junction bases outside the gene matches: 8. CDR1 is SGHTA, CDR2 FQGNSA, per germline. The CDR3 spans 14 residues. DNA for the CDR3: TGTGCCAGCAGCTCAATGACAGGGGCCATTGAAGCTTTCTTT. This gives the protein CASSSMTGAIEAFF.

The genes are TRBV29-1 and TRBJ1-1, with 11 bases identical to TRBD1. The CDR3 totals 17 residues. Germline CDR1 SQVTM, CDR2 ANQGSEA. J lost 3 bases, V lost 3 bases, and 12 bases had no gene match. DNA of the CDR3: TGCAGCGTTGACAGTCTGGTGGACAGGGGGCTGTACACTGAAGCTTTCTTT. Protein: CSVDSLVDRGLYTEAFF.

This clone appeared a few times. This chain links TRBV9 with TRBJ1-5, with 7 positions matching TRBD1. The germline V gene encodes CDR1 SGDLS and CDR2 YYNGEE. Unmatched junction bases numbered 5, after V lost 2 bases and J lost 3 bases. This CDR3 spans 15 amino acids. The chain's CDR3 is CASSVTGANNQPQHF. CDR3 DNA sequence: TGTGCCAGCAGCGTTACAGGGGCCAACAATCAGCCCCAGCATTTT. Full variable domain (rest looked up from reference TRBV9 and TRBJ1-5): DSGVTQTPKHLITATGQRVTLRCSPRSGDLSVYWYQQSLDQGLQFLIQYYNGEERAKGNILERFSAQQFPDLHSELNLSSLELGDSALYFCASSVTGANNQPQHFGDGTRLSIL.

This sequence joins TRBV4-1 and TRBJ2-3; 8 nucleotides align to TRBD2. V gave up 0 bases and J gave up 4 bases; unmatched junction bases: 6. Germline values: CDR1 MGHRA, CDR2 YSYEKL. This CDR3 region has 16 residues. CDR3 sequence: CASSQDTAGASDTQYF. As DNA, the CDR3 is TGCGCCAGCAGCCAAGATACAGCGGGGGCGTCAGATACGCAGTATTTT.

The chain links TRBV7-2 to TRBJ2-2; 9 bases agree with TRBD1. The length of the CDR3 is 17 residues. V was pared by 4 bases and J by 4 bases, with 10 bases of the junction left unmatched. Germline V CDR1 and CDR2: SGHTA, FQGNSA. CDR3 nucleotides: TGTGCCAGCAGCTCACCGGGACAGGGAGGGTCCACCGGGGAGCTGTTTTTT. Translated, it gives CASSSPGQGGSTGELFF.

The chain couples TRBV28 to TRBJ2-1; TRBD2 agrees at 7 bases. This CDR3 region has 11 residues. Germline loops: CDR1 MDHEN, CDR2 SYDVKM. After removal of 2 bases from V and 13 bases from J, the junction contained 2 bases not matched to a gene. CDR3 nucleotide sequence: TGTGCCAGCAGTTTAGGCGGGAGACAGTTCTTC. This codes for CASSLGGRQFF. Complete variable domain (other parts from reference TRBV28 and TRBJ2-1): DVKVTQSSRYLVKRTGEKVFLECVQDMDHENMFWYRQDPGLGLRLIYFSYDVKMKEKGDIPEGYSVSREKKERFSLILESASTNQTSMYLCASSLGGRQFFGPGTRLTVL.

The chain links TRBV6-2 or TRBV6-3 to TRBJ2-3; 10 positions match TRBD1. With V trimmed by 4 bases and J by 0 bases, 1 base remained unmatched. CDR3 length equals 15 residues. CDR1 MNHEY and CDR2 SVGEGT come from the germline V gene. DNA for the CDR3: TGTGCCAGCAGTTGGGGACAGGGGAGCACAGATACGCAGTATTTT. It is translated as CASSWGQGSTDTQYF.

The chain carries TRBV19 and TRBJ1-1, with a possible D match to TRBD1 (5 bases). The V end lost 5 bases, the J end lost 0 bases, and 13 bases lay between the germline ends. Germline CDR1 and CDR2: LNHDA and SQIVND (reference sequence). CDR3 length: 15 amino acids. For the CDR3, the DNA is TGTGCCAGTAGTCGCGGGGGACGGCTGAACACTGAAGCTTTCTTT. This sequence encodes CASSRGGRLNTEAFF.

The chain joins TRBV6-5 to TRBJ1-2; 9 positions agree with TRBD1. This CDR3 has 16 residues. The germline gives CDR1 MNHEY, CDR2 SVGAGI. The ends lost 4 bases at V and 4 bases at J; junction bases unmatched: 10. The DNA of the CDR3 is TGTGCCAGCAGTTCCCAACCGGGACAGGGAACCTATGGCTACACCTTC. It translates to CASSSQPGQGTYGYTF.

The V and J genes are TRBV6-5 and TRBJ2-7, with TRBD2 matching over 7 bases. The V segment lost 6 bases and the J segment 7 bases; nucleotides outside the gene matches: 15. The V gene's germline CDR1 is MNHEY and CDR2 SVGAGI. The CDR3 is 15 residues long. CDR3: CASRLRLASSGEQYF. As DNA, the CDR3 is TGTGCCAGCAGGCTCCGACTAGCCAGCTCGGGGGAGCAGTACTTC.

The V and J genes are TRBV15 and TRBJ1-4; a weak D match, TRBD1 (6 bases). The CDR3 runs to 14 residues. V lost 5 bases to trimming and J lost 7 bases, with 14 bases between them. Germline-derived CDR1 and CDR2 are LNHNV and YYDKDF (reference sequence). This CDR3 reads CATSPDSFSEKLFF. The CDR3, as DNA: TGTGCCACCAGCCCGGACAGTTTTTCTGAAAAACTGTTTTTT.

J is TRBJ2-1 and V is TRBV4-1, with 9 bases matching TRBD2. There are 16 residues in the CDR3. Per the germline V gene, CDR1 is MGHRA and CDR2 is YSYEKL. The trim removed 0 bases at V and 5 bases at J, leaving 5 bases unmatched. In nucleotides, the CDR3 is TGCGCCAGCAGCCAAGAGGAGAGCGGGAGGCACAATGAGCAGTTCTTC. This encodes CASSQEESGRHNEQFF.

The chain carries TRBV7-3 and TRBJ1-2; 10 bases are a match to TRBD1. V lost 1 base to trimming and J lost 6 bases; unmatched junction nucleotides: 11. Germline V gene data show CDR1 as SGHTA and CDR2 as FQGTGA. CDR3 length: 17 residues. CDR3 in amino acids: CASSLRARGQGIDGYTF. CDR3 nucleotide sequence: TGTGCCAGCAGCTTAAGAGCTAGGGGACAGGGGATAGATGGCTACACCTTC.

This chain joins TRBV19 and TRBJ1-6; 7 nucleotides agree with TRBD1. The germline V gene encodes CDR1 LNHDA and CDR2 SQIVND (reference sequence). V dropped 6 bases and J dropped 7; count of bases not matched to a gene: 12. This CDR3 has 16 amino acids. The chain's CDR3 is CASSFKTGVGNSPLHF. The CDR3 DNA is TGTGCCAGTAGCTTCAAAACAGGGGTAGGAAATTCACCCCTCCACTTT.

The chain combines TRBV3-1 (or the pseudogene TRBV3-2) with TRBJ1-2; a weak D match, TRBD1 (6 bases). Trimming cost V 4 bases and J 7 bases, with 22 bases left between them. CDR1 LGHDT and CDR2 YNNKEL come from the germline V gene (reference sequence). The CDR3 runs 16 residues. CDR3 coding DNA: TGTGCCAGCAGCCTTGGGCCCGGCGGGGGGGCGAGTGGCTACACCTTC. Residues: CASSLGPGGGASGYTF.

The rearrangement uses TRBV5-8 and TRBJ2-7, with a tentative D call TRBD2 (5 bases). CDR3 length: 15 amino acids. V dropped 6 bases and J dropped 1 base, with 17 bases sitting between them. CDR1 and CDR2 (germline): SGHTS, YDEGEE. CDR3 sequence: CASISGNKRSYEQYF. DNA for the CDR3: TGTGCCAGCATCTCGGGGAATAAGCGATCCTACGAGCAGTACTTC.

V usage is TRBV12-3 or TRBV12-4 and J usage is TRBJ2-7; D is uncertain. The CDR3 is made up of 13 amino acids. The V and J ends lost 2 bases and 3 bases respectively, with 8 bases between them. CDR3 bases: TGTGCCAGCAGTTTACACGGTTACTACGAGCAGTACTTC. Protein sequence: CASSLHGYYEQYF.